Following are 10 T cell receptor beta chains from one sample sequenced in a study of CD8 T cells in ankylosing spondylitis. TCRdb reprocessed the 5' RACE reads with MiXCR, giving one entry per CDR3 protein. The sample consists of roughly 130,000 distinct CDR3 sequences, roughly 7.3% of them appearing once. Source material: blood, either unsorted or a sorted T cell fraction (not recorded which). The receptors were sampled from a male donor with ankylosing spondylitis or in good health (not recorded which).

This clonotype was seen repeatedly, ten times or more. J is TRBJ2-5 and V is TRBV18; D might be TRBD2 (5 bases). V was pared by 3 bases and J by 5 bases, with 22 bases between. This CDR3 is 17 amino acids long. Germline CDR1 and CDR2: KGHSH and LQKENI. This chain's CDR3 is CASSPQPPAAGQETQYF. For the CDR3, the DNA is TGTGCCAGCTCACCCCAACCCCCTGCGGCGGGTCAGGAGACCCAGTACTTC.

This clonotype was counted only a few times. This chain joins TRBV19 and TRBJ1-6; TRBD1 is a possible D gene (5 bases). Trimming removed 8 bases from V and 7 bases from J, with 12 bases in between. CDR3 size: 13 residues. The germline CDR1 and CDR2 sequences are LNHDA and SQIVND (reference sequence). This CDR3 reads CASRGTGNSPLHF. CDR3 bases: TGTGCCAGTCGAGGAACAGGCAATTCACCCCTCCACTTT. The variable domain in full, completed from reference TRBV19 and TRBJ1-6, reads DGGITQSPKYLFRKEGQNVTLSCEQNLNHDAMYWYRQDPGQGLRLIYYSQIVNDFQKGDIAEGYSVSREKKESFPLTVTSAQKNPTAFYLCASRGTGNSPLHFGNGTRLTVT.

This clonotype was recorded at least ten times. The chain employs TRBV5-1 and TRBJ2-4; no clear D. Looked up from germline, CDR1 is SGHRS and CDR2 is YFSETQ. V gave up 7 bases and J gave up 6 bases, with 11 bases separating them. This CDR3 has 12 amino acids. CDR3: CASRAPGNIQYF. DNA of the CDR3: TGCGCCAGCCGGGCCCCGGGAAACATTCAGTACTTC.

This clonotype was observed at least ten times. This chain uses TRBV18 with TRBJ1-2; no clear D gene. Germline CDR1 reads KGHSH; CDR2 reads LQKENI. Trimming took off 2 bases at V and 1 base at J, with 8 bases between the two ends. The CDR3 extends over 14 amino acids. CDR3 protein: CASSPLGDNYGYTF. CDR3 in DNA: TGTGCCAGCTCACCATTGGGCGATAACTATGGCTACACCTTC.

This clonotype was observed at least ten times. This chain joins TRBV5-1 and TRBJ2-7, with TRBD1 matching over 8 bases. The CDR3 runs 15 residues. The germline V gene has CDR1 SGHRS and CDR2 YFSETQ. Trimming at V came to 1 base and at J to 6 bases, leaving 9 bases not matched to a gene. This CDR3 reads CASSLKEAGGSEQYF. CDR3 nucleotides: TGCGCCAGCAGCTTGAAGGAGGCAGGGGGCTCCGAGCAGTACTTC.

The genes are TRBV20-1 and TRBJ2-1; 9 positions agree with TRBD2. The CDR3 has 14 residues. CDR1 is DFQATT and CDR2 is SNEGSKA in the germline V gene (reference sequence). Trimming cost V 5 bases and J 5 bases; bases outside gene matches: 7. CDR3 DNA: TGCAGTGCTCCCGCGGGAGGGCCGGACAATGAGCAGTTCTTC. This translates into CSAPAGGPDNEQFF.

At least ten counts were recorded for this clonotype. The V call is TRBV7-8, the J call TRBJ2-3; perhaps TRBD2 as D (5 bases). Germline loops: CDR1 SGHVS, CDR2 FQNEAQ. The CDR3 consists of 17 residues. V gave up 5 bases and J gave up 0 bases, with 18 bases separating them. CDR3 amino acids: CASSPLLGGLSTDTQYF. CDR3 DNA sequence: TGTGCCAGCAGCCCCTTATTAGGCGGGCTTAGCACAGATACGCAGTATTTT.

This clonotype occurred many times. The chain recombines TRBV9 with TRBJ2-3; TRBD2 aligns across 14 bases. This CDR3 comprises 18 residues. V shed 4 bases and J 3 bases; nucleotides not matched to a gene: 10. Per the germline V gene, CDR1 is SGDLS and CDR2 is YYNGEE. The DNA of the CDR3 is TGTGCCAGCAGCCCCAGACTAGCGGGGGGGCTCTTTACAGATACGCAGTATTTT. Translated: CASSPRLAGGLFTDTQYF.

This clonotype was recorded at least ten times. J is TRBJ2-7 and V is TRBV20-1, with TRBD2 matching 8 bases. Germline-derived CDR1 and CDR2 are DFQATT and SNEGSKA (reference sequence). V lost 0 bases and J lost 0; bases outside the gene matches: 10. CDR3 size: 17 residues. This CDR3 reads CSARDHGSGRSSYEQYF. DNA of the CDR3: TGCAGTGCTAGAGATCATGGCAGCGGGAGATCCTCCTACGAGCAGTACTTC.

This clonotype occurred many times. The genes are TRBV18 and TRBJ1-1; D gene unclear. CDR1 and CDR2 from the germline V gene are KGHSH and LQKENI. Trimming took off 1 base at V and 7 bases at J, with 13 bases between the two ends. CDR3 length: 14 amino acids. The CDR3 sequence is CASSPRASVSEAFF. For the CDR3, the DNA is TGTGCCAGCTCACCACGGGCATCGGTCAGTGAAGCTTTCTTT.